This T cell receptor beta chain was identified during a study of blood T cell repertoires in COVID-19. Study-level background: The origin of the acute and convalescent COVID-19 samples was the United States, Italy and Spain.

V lost 8 bases, J lost 2 bases, and 6 bases stayed unmatched. This CDR3 comprises 14 residues. In germline, CDR1 is SEHNR, CDR2 FQNEAQ (reference sequence). Assay: immunoSEQ multiplex PCR; the TCRdb copy retains only in-frame clones and omits some. The sample contains roughly 150,000 clones, 75% to 90% of which appear only once. The V gene is TRBV7-9, the J gene TRBJ1-1; 9 bases line up with TRBD1. This TCR was sampled from a woman older than 75 with acute or convalescent COVID-19. Source material: peripheral blood. CDR3 nucleotide sequence: TGTGCCAGCTTCGGCACAGGGGGCAACACTGAAGCTTTCTTT. It codes for CASFGTGGNTEAFF.